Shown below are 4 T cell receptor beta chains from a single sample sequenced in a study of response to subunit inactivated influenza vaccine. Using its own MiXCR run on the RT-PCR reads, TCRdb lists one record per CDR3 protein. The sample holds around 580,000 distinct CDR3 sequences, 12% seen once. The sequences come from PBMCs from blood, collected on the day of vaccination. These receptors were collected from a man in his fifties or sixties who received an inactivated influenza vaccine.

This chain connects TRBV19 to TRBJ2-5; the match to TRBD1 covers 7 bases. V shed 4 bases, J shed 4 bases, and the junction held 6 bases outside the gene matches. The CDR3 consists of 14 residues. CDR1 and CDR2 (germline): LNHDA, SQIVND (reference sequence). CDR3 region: CASSTGTVLETQYF. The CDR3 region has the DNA TGTGCCAGTAGTACCGGGACAGTCCTAGAGACCCAGTACTTC.

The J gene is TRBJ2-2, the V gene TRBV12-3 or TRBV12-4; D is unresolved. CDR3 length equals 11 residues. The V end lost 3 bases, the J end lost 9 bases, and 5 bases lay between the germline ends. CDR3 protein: CASSFSWELFF. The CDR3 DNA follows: TGTGCCAGCAGTTTTAGCTGGGAGCTGTTTTTT.

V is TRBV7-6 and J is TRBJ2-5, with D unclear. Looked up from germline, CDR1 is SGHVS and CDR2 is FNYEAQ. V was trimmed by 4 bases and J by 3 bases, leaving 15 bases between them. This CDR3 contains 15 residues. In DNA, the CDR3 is TGTGCCAGCAGCTCCCCCGTACTTGGGGAAGAGACCCAGTACTTC. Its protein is CASSSPVLGEETQYF.

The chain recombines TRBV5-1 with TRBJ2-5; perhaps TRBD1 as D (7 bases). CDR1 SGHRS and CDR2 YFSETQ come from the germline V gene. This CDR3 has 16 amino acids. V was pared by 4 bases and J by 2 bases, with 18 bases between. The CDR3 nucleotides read TGCGCCAGCAGCGCAGGTTGGCGGGGACAGCAAGAGACCCAGTACTTC. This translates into CASSAGWRGQQETQYF.